This section outlines one T cell receptor (beta chain) sequence together with its context. Its specificity is not known. The data derive from a study of OX40 agonist ivuxolimab in advanced cancers. About the study: Patients took ivuxolimab, an agonistic anti-OX40 (CD134) antibody. Every 2 weeks, patients got intravenous ivuxolimab at one of six dose levels (0.01-10 mg/kg).

General study points: Clonal expansion was among the lowest in partial responders at 0.1-3.0 mg/kg, especially CD8+. On average, CD8+ T cells showed a greater number of expanded clones than CD4+.

Germline V lookup: CDR1 MDHEN, CDR2 SYDVKM. The V end lost 3 bases, the J end lost 5 bases, and 7 bases lay between the germline ends. The CDR3 runs 13 residues. This table comes from immunoSEQ multiplex PCR, and its TCRdb copy is limited to in-frame clones, with some not included. The sample yields roughly 35,000 clones, roughly 90% seen once. This receptor was identified in an adult with an advanced solid tumor such as melanoma, head and neck, liver or kidney cancer. The chain has TRBV28 and TRBJ1-4, with TRBD1 as a possible D gene (5 bases). Here the sequenced sample was CD4+ or CD8+ T cells sorted from blood, taken in a trial of the OX40 agonist ivuxolimab. The CDR3 DNA reads TGTGCCAGCAGTTTGGAGGGGAATGAAAAACTGTTTTTT. It translates to CASSLEGNEKLFF.